This T cell receptor beta chain was retrieved from a study of cytomegalovirus exposure and HLA in healthy donors. In the PCR, 60 Vbeta and 13 Jbeta primers were used. Assay used: immunoSEQ multiplex PCR; TCRdb lists only in-frame clones, some missing. In the table there are approximately 130,000 clones, 75% to 85% of which are singletons. Germline V gene data show CDR1 as GTSNPN and CDR2 as SVGIG (reference sequence). The V end was cut by 0 bases, the J end by 14 bases, with 20 bases between. The CDR3 spans 14 residues. Material: PBMCs. The chain combines TRBV30 with TRBJ2-1; the D gene is possibly TRBD2 (5 bases). This sequence was found in a woman between 45 and 65 years old in good health and CMV-seropositive. The CDR3 sequence: CAWSVGPSGPPEFF. As DNA, the CDR3 is TGTGCCTGGAGTGTAGGACCGAGCGGACCGCCTGAGTTCTTC.